This TCR beta chain was documented in a study of a mutant IDH1 vaccine in newly diagnosed glioma. Across the study: Eight vaccine injections were given to patients in weeks 1, 3, 5, 7, 11, 15, 19 and 23. Commencement of vaccination occurred 4-6 weeks following radiotherapy alone, or concurrently with temozolomide cycles.

Notes on this clone: Its antigen is still unknown.

The CDR3 has 17 residues. The V gene end was trimmed by 2 bases and the J gene end by 4 bases; junction bases not matched to a gene: 7. Germline lookup yields CDR1 SGHTA and CDR2 FQGNSA. This sample's time point: week 5, during vaccination. A single vaccine dose contained 300 ug of mutant IDH1 20-mer peptide, and topical imiquimod was used with it. Assay: immunoSEQ multiplex PCR; the TCRdb copy retains only in-frame clones and omits some. The sample gives 70,000 to 100,000 clones, over 75% of which show up once; under 0.7% is in the top ten. Findings and caveats of the study: Seemingly, top peripheral T cell clonotype changes bore no relation to pseudoprogression.

Sequenced here: PBMCs, sampled from a glioma patient whose treatment included an IDH1 peptide vaccine. The chain employs TRBV7-2 and TRBJ2-1, with TRBD2 identical over 11 bases. The receptor was isolated from a woman aged 45-59 years with glioma. CDR3 in amino acids: CASSLTPIAGGYNEQFF. The CDR3, as DNA: TGTGCCAGCAGCTTAACCCCTATAGCGGGAGGGTACAATGAGCAGTTCTTC.